Listed here is a single T cell receptor (beta chain). The CDR3 totals 12 residues. Trimming shortened V by 5 bases and J by 6 bases, and 10 bases separated the two germline ends. The V gene's germline CDR1 is LNHDA and CDR2 SQIVND (reference sequence). The investigators introduced synthetic TCR analog templates into each PCR as spikes. Assay: immunoSEQ multiplex PCR; the TCRdb copy retains only in-frame clones and omits some. In the table there are approximately 20,000 clones, nearly 90% of which are singletons. This record belongs to a study of PD-L1 blockade in urothelial cancer. Study at large: Blood was subjected to analysis at 3 weeks (second dose) and 6 weeks following treatment start.

Sequences were derived from PBMCs, sampled around atezolizumab (anti-PD-L1) treatment. The clonotype originates from a woman aged 55 to 70 with urothelial cancer. The chain is built from TRBV19 and TRBJ1-1, with D perhaps matching TRBD1 (6 bases). The DNA for the CDR3 is TGTGCCAGTAGTTGGGCAGGGGCTGAAGCTTTCTTT. It translates to CASSWAGAEAFF.